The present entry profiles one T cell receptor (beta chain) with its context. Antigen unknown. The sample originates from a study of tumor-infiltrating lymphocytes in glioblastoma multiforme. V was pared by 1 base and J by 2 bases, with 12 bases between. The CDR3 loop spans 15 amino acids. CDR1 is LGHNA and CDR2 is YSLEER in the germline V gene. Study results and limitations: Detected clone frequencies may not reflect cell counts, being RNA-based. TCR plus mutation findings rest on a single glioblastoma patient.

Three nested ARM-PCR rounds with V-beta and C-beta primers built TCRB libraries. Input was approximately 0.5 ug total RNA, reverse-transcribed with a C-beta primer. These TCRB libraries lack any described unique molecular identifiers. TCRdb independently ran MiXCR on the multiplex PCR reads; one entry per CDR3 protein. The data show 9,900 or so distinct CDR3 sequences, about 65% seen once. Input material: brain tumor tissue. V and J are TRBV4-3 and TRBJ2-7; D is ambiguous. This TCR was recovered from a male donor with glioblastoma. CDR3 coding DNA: TGCGCCAGCAGCCAAGTCCTGGACGCGACCTACGAGCAGTACTTC. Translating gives CASSQVLDATYEQYF.